The rows below give T cell receptor beta chains drawn from one sample of a study of blood T cell repertoires in COVID-19. The repertoire was sequenced with immunoSEQ multiplex PCR; TCRdb's copy has only in-frame clones and lacks some. The top ten clones hold under 2.5% of a sample with around 200,000 clones, about 88% of them seen once. The specimen was peripheral blood. All receptors come from a man aged 35-49 years with active or convalescent COVID-19. The CDR3 runs from the conserved cysteine through the conserved F or W. The D gene is left open where the match is weak. Size is stated for part of the rows, as once, few or many counts, or as a class when the clone is expanded.

d_gene: TRBD1; j_gene: TRBJ1-6; abundance: .; v_gene: TRBV3-1/TRBV3-2; len: 15; CDR3nt: TGTGCCAGCAGCCCGACAGGGCTAGACAATTCACCCCTCCACTTT; CDR3aa: CASSPTGLDNSPLHF
d_gene: TRBD2; j_gene: TRBJ2-1; abundance: .; v_gene: TRBV7-3; len: 16; CDR3nt: TGTGCCAGCAGCTTAAATGCGCGGGAGAGCCACAATGAGCAGTTCTTC; CDR3aa: CASSLNARESHNEQFF
d_gene: .; j_gene: TRBJ2-2; abundance: once; v_gene: TRBV19; len: 14; CDR3nt: TGTGCCAGTAGTATAGGCGGGAACACCGGGGAGCTGTTTTTT; CDR3aa: CASSIGGNTGELFF
d_gene: .; j_gene: TRBJ2-7; abundance: .; v_gene: TRBV5-4; len: 14; CDR3nt: TGTGCCAGCAGCTCCTACAGGGACTCCTACGAGCAGTACTTC; CDR3aa: CASSSYRDSYEQYF
d_gene: .; j_gene: TRBJ2-1; abundance: .; v_gene: TRBV29-1; len: 17; CDR3nt: TGCAGCGTTGAAGATTTAGGGGATCCAGGCTCCTACAATGAGCAGTTCTTC; CDR3aa: CSVEDLGDPGSYNEQFF
d_gene: TRBD2; j_gene: TRBJ2-7; abundance: .; v_gene: TRBV9; len: 14; CDR3nt: TGTGCCAGCAGTGGACCGGGGGGGGTTCCCGAGCAGTACTTC; CDR3aa: CASSGPGGVPEQYF
d_gene: .; j_gene: TRBJ1-2; abundance: .; v_gene: TRBV29-1; len: 15; CDR3nt: TGCAGCGTTGAAGACCCACGCGACGGGAACTATGGCTACACCTTC; CDR3aa: CSVEDPRDGNYGYTF
d_gene: TRBD1; j_gene: TRBJ2-7; abundance: .; v_gene: TRBV6-5; len: 13; CDR3nt: TGTGCCAGCATCAAGGGACAGGGTACCGAGCAGTACTTC; CDR3aa: CASIKGQGTEQYF
d_gene: .; j_gene: TRBJ2-7; abundance: .; v_gene: TRBV27; len: 14; CDR3nt: TGTGCCAGCAGTTTTCAAGGGGTAACGGGCGAGCAGTACTTC; CDR3aa: CASSFQGVTGEQYF
d_gene: .; j_gene: TRBJ1-1; abundance: few; v_gene: TRBV19; len: 14; CDR3nt: TGTGCCAGTAGTACCCGCAACGAGGGCACTGAAGCTTTCTTT; CDR3aa: CASSTRNEGTEAFF
d_gene: .; j_gene: TRBJ2-7; abundance: .; v_gene: TRBV14; len: 14; CDR3nt: TGTGCCAGCAGCCCAGGACACAGACACTACGAGCAGTACTTC; CDR3aa: CASSPGHRHYEQYF
d_gene: .; j_gene: TRBJ2-2; abundance: .; v_gene: TRBV19; len: 16; CDR3nt: TGTGCCAGTAGTATAGTACAGGACAGCACTACCGGGGAGCTGTTTTTT; CDR3aa: CASSIVQDSTTGELFF
d_gene: TRBD1; j_gene: TRBJ1-5; abundance: .; v_gene: TRBV7-9; len: 17; CDR3nt: TGTGCCAGCAGCTCCTGGAGAGGGGGCGCGGGCAATCAGCCCCAGCATTTT; CDR3aa: CASSSWRGGAGNQPQHF
d_gene: TRBD2; j_gene: TRBJ2-5; abundance: .; v_gene: TRBV25-1; len: 15; CDR3nt: TGTGCCAGCAGTGTCTTAGCGGGCTACCAAGAGACCCAGTACTTC; CDR3aa: CASSVLAGYQETQYF
d_gene: .; j_gene: TRBJ2-3; abundance: once; v_gene: TRBV30; len: 12; CDR3nt: TGTGCCTGGGGCCCAATGCGGGATACGCAGTATTTT; CDR3aa: CAWGPMRDTQYF
d_gene: TRBD1; j_gene: TRBJ2-5; abundance: .; v_gene: TRBV5-4; len: 16; CDR3nt: TGTGCCAGCAGCTTGGGGCCCCCGACAGGGCAAGAGACCCAGTACTTC; CDR3aa: CASSLGPPTGQETQYF
d_gene: TRBD1; j_gene: TRBJ2-1; abundance: .; v_gene: TRBV3-1/TRBV3-2; len: 16; CDR3nt: TGTGCCAGCAGCCTCCTAGGGCAGGGGGTCGGCAATGAGCAGTTCTTC; CDR3aa: CASSLLGQGVGNEQFF
d_gene: .; j_gene: TRBJ2-1; abundance: .; v_gene: TRBV28; len: 16; CDR3nt: TGTGCCAGCAGTTTATTAGGAGAGGGTCAGTCGAATGAGCAGTTCTTC; CDR3aa: CASSLLGEGQSNEQFF
d_gene: TRBD1; j_gene: TRBJ1-1; abundance: .; v_gene: TRBV5-8; len: 17; CDR3nt: TGTGCCAGCAGCACCGTCCCGGGACAGGGACTGAACACTGAAGCTTTCTTT; CDR3aa: CASSTVPGQGLNTEAFF
d_gene: .; j_gene: TRBJ1-5; abundance: .; v_gene: TRBV9; len: 15; CDR3nt: TGTGCCAGCTCTGCTAACCCTTATGGCAATCAGCCCCAGCATTTT; CDR3aa: CASSANPYGNQPQHF
d_gene: .; j_gene: TRBJ1-2; abundance: .; v_gene: TRBV18; len: 15; CDR3nt: TGTGCCAGCTCACCTGACAGGCCTATCAACTATGGCTACACCTTC; CDR3aa: CASSPDRPINYGYTF
d_gene: TRBD1; j_gene: TRBJ1-2; abundance: .; v_gene: TRBV27; len: 14; CDR3nt: TGTGCCAGCAGTTTTTTCAGGGGGGCATATGGCTACACCTTC; CDR3aa: CASSFFRGAYGYTF
d_gene: .; j_gene: TRBJ1-6; abundance: many; v_gene: TRBV11-2; len: 14; CDR3nt: TGTGCCAGCATTCCACAGGCGGATAATTCACCCCTCCACTTT; CDR3aa: CASIPQADNSPLHF
d_gene: TRBD1; j_gene: TRBJ1-2; abundance: .; v_gene: TRBV27; len: 13; CDR3nt: TGTGCCAGCAGTTTTGGGTCAGGGGGTGGCTACACCTTC; CDR3aa: CASSFGSGGGYTF
d_gene: .; j_gene: TRBJ1-4; abundance: .; v_gene: TRBV28; len: 12; CDR3nt: TGTGCCAGCAGTTTCCAGGGAGAAAAACTGTTTTTT; CDR3aa: CASSFQGEKLFF
d_gene: .; j_gene: TRBJ1-3; abundance: .; v_gene: TRBV2; len: 14; CDR3nt: TGTGCCAGCCAAGAGTCGACAGATGGAAACACCATATATTTT; CDR3aa: CASQESTDGNTIYF
d_gene: TRBD1; j_gene: TRBJ2-7; abundance: many; v_gene: TRBV11-2; len: 16; CDR3nt: TGTGCCAGCAGCCAGATGCCGGGACAGGAGCCCTACGAGCAGTACTTC; CDR3aa: CASSQMPGQEPYEQYF
d_gene: .; j_gene: TRBJ1-2; abundance: .; v_gene: TRBV6-5; len: 15; CDR3nt: TGTGCCAGCAGCCGAGCCCGGAGGACGGAGCATGGCTACACCTTC; CDR3aa: CASSRARRTEHGYTF
d_gene: .; j_gene: TRBJ1-1; abundance: .; v_gene: TRBV1; len: 17; CDR3nt: TGCACCAGCAGCCAAGATTTACGGACAGCTATGAACACTGAAGCTTTCTTT; CDR3aa: CTSSQDLRTAMNTEAFF
d_gene: .; j_gene: TRBJ2-7; abundance: .; v_gene: TRBV27; len: 15; CDR3nt: TGTGCCAGCAGTTTCCGAACGACAGGATCCAACGAGCAGTACTTC; CDR3aa: CASSFRTTGSNEQYF
d_gene: TRBD1; j_gene: TRBJ2-7; abundance: once; v_gene: TRBV27; len: 18; CDR3nt: TGTGCCAGCAGTTCCCTTTATTCAGGACAGGGTGGTACCTACGAGCAGTACTTC; CDR3aa: CASSSLYSGQGGTYEQYF
d_gene: .; j_gene: TRBJ1-5; abundance: .; v_gene: TRBV11-1; len: 17; CDR3nt: TGTGCCAGCAGCTTAGCGAGGCAGCTGTATAGCAATCAGCCCCAGCATTTT; CDR3aa: CASSLARQLYSNQPQHF
d_gene: .; j_gene: TRBJ1-6; abundance: .; v_gene: TRBV9; len: 14; CDR3nt: TGTGCCAGCAGCGTAGTACAGTATAATTCACCCCTCCACTTT; CDR3aa: CASSVVQYNSPLHF
d_gene: TRBD2; j_gene: TRBJ2-7; abundance: .; v_gene: TRBV9; len: 17; CDR3nt: TGTGCCAGCGGACAAGGACTAGCGGGAGAAGGGTCCTACGAGCAGTACTTC; CDR3aa: CASGQGLAGEGSYEQYF
d_gene: TRBD2; j_gene: TRBJ2-7; abundance: .; v_gene: TRBV23-1; len: 16; CDR3nt: TGCGCCAGCAGTCAATCGATACAGGCGGGGGGCTACGAGCAGTACTTC; CDR3aa: CASSQSIQAGGYEQYF
d_gene: .; j_gene: TRBJ1-2; abundance: .; v_gene: TRBV2; len: 15; CDR3nt: TGTGCCAGCAGTGTTGAAAGCCCGAGGAACTATGGCTACACCTTC; CDR3aa: CASSVESPRNYGYTF
d_gene: .; j_gene: TRBJ1-1; abundance: .; v_gene: TRBV27; len: 16; CDR3nt: TGTGCCAGCAGCAGCCGTCTCGGGTCAGTCGGCACGGAAGCTTTCTTT; CDR3aa: CASSSRLGSVGTEAFF
d_gene: TRBD1; j_gene: TRBJ2-7; abundance: .; v_gene: TRBV5-6; len: 14; CDR3nt: TGTGCCAGCAGCTCGACAGGGTTCTCCTACGAGCAGTACTTC; CDR3aa: CASSSTGFSYEQYF
d_gene: .; j_gene: TRBJ2-1; abundance: once; v_gene: TRBV20-1; len: 11; CDR3nt: TGCAGTGGTGAACTAGTTGGAGAGCGGTTCTTC; CDR3aa: CSGELVGERFF
d_gene: .; j_gene: TRBJ1-3; abundance: .; v_gene: TRBV3-1/TRBV3-2; len: 16; CDR3nt: TGTGCCAGCAGCCAAGGGGCAAGGGGGACTGGAAACACCATATATTTT; CDR3aa: CASSQGARGTGNTIYF
d_gene: TRBD1; j_gene: TRBJ1-2; abundance: .; v_gene: TRBV28; len: 13; CDR3nt: TGTGCCAGCAGCCCTGGGACAGGGAATGGCTACACCTTC; CDR3aa: CASSPGTGNGYTF
d_gene: .; j_gene: TRBJ1-4; abundance: .; v_gene: TRBV2; len: 13; CDR3nt: TGTGCCAGCAGGCGGGAGGGGAATGAAAAACTGTTTTTT; CDR3aa: CASRREGNEKLFF
d_gene: .; j_gene: TRBJ1-2; abundance: .; v_gene: TRBV6-5; len: 16; CDR3nt: TGTGCCAGCAGTTACTTAAGAGGGGGAGCCTTCTATGGCTACACCTTC; CDR3aa: CASSYLRGGAFYGYTF
d_gene: .; j_gene: TRBJ1-1; abundance: .; v_gene: TRBV6-1; len: 16; CDR3nt: TGTGCCAGCAGTGAAGCCTTCAGGGTCGTGAGCACTGAAGCTTTCTTT; CDR3aa: CASSEAFRVVSTEAFF
d_gene: .; j_gene: TRBJ1-1; abundance: .; v_gene: TRBV5-1; len: 14; CDR3nt: TGCGCCAGCAGCTGGGGTGGAGGGAACACTGAAGCTTTCTTT; CDR3aa: CASSWGGGNTEAFF
d_gene: .; j_gene: TRBJ2-3; abundance: .; v_gene: TRBV29-1; len: 14; CDR3nt: TGCAGCGCCGCGGGAGCAGGGGGCGTAGATACGCAGTATTTT; CDR3aa: CSAAGAGGVDTQYF
d_gene: .; j_gene: TRBJ2-7; abundance: once; v_gene: TRBV7-3; len: 13; CDR3nt: TGTGCCAGCAGCTACCGGAGAGGCTACGAGCAGTACTTC; CDR3aa: CASSYRRGYEQYF
d_gene: TRBD2; j_gene: TRBJ2-1; abundance: .; v_gene: TRBV5-4; len: 15; CDR3nt: TGTGCCAGCAGCAGGACTAGCGGGGGGCAGGATGAGCAGTTCTTC; CDR3aa: CASSRTSGGQDEQFF
d_gene: TRBD1; j_gene: TRBJ1-4; abundance: .; v_gene: TRBV28; len: 16; CDR3nt: TGTGCCAGCAGTTTCACAGGGGAAGCAACTAATGAAAAACTGTTTTTT; CDR3aa: CASSFTGEATNEKLFF
d_gene: .; j_gene: TRBJ2-2; abundance: .; v_gene: TRBV5-3; len: 11; CDR3nt: TGTGCCAGAACCCCGTCCGGGGAGCTGTTTTTT; CDR3aa: CARTPSGELFF